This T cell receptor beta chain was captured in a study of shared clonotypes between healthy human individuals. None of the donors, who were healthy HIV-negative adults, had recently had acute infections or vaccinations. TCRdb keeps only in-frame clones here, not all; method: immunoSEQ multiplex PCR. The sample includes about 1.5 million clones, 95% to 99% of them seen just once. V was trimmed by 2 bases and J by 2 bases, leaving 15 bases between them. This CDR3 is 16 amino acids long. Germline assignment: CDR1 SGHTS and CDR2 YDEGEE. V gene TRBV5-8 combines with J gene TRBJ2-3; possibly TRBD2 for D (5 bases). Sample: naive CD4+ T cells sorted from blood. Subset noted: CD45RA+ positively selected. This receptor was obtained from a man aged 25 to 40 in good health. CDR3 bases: TGTGCCAGCAGCTTAGGAGGCAGGCACGACACAGATACGCAGTATTTT. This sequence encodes CASSLGGRHDTDTQYF. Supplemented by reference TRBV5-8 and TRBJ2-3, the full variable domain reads EAGVTQSPTHLIKTRGQQATLRCSPISGHTSVYWYQQALGLGLQFLLWYDEGEERNRGNFPPRFSGRQFPNYSSELNVNALELEDSALYLCASSLGGRHDTDTQYFGPGTRLTVL.